This TCR beta chain was retrieved from a study of blood T cells in healthy people across ages. A J-beta primer mix and a sample-barcoded 5' primer were used in a second PCR of roughly 6 to 11 cycles. TCRdb re-called the 5' RACE reads with MiXCR, one entry per CDR3 protein. Counted here are around 1,000,000 distinct CDR3 sequences, about 23% occurring once; the ten biggest clones make up less than 0.85%. This CDR3 is 15 amino acids long. The ends lost 3 bases at V and 7 bases at J; junction bases unmatched: 8. CDR1 is SQVTM and CDR2 is ANQGSEA in the germline V gene. A further study also used this sample, focusing on T cells of mothers and their children. This second study says: When mothers and children were related, their normalized repertoire overlap, which was always slightly higher, did not differ significantly from that of unrelated pairs.

The specimen sequenced was blood. J is TRBJ2-1 and V is TRBV29-1, with 11 bases fitting TRBD2. This receptor was taken from a girl aged 2-9 years in good health. CDR3 amino acids: CSVDNMRLAGNEQFF. Written as DNA, the CDR3 is TGCAGCGTTGATAATATGCGACTAGCGGGGAATGAGCAGTTCTTC.